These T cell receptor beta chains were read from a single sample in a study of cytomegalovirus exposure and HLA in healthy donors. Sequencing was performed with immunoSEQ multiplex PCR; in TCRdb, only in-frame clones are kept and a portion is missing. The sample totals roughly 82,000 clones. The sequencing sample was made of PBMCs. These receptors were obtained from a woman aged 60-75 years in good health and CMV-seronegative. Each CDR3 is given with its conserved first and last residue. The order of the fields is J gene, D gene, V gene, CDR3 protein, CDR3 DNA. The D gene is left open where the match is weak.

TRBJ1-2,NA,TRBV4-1,CASSQLVPKYAQDDGYTF,TGCGCCAGCAGCCAACTGGTCCCTAAGTACGCCCAGGATGATGGCTACACCTTC
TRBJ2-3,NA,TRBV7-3,CASSLSYTDTQYF,TGTGCCAGCAGCTTAAGTTATACAGATACGCAGTATTTT
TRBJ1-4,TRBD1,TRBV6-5,CASTSGGATNEKLFF,TGTGCCAGCACCTCAGGGGGCGCGACTAATGAAAAACTGTTTTTT
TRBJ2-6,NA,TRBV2,CASSEVGAAGANVLTF,TGTGCCAGCAGTGAAGTGGGGGCGGCTGGGGCCAACGTCCTGACTTTC
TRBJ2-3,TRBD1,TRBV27,CASRPNRGADTQYF,TGTGCCAGCAGACCTAACAGGGGCGCAGATACGCAGTATTTT
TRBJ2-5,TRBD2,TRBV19,CASSPGLAGLREQYF,TGTGCCAGTAGTCCGGGACTAGCGGGTTTGAGGGAGCAGTACTTC
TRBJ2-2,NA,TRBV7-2,CASSPPAGNTGELFF,TGTGCCAGCAGCCCGCCCGCAGGGAACACCGGGGAGCTGTTTTTT
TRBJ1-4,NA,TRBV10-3,CAISGQRTTNEKLFF,TGTGCCATCAGTGGACAGCGCACAACTAATGAAAAACTGTTTTTT
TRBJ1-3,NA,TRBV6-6,CASSLWTDSGNTIYF,TGTGCCAGCAGCCTCTGGACAGACTCTGGAAACACCATATATTTT
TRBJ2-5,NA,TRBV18,CASSWAGQASQETQYF,TGTGCCAGCTCATGGGCGGGGCAGGCCTCCCAAGAGACCCAGTACTTC
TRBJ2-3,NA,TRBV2,CASMNQHTDTQYF,TGTGCCAGCATGAACCAACACACAGATACGCAGTATTTT
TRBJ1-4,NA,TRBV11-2,CASSPRQANEKLFF,TGTGCCAGCAGCCCCAGACAGGCTAATGAAAAACTGTTTTTT
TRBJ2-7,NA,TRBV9,CASSVAAGGLYEQYF,TGTGCCAGCAGCGTAGCCGCAGGGGGACTCTACGAGCAGTACTTC
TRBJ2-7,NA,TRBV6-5,CASSYVGGGEQYF,TGTGCCAGCAGTTATGTAGGAGGTGGCGAGCAGTACTTC
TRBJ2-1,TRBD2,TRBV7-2,CASRATTSGNEYNEQFF,TGTGCCAGCAGGGCCACGACTAGCGGAAATGAGTACAATGAGCAGTTCTTC
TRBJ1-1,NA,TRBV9,CASSFSPDRNTEAFF,TGTGCCAGCAGCTTCTCGCCGGACAGGAACACTGAAGCTTTCTTT
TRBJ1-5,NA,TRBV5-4,CASSLDSDQPQHF,TGTGCCAGCAGCTTGGATTCCGATCAGCCCCAGCATTTT
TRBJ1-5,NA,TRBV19,CASTLERQGGQPQHF,TGTGCCAGTACCCTGGAGAGGCAGGGCGGTCAGCCCCAGCATTTT
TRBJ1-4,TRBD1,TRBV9,CASSVETGANEKLFF,TGTGCCAGCAGCGTAGAGACAGGGGCTAATGAAAAACTGTTTTTT
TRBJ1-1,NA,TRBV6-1,CASLGGRGSEAFF,TGTGCCAGCCTGGGGGGGCGCGGGTCTGAAGCTTTCTTT
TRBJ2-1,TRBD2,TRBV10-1,CASSESRLAGGPWVEQFF,TGCGCCAGCAGTGAGTCGCGTCTAGCGGGAGGGCCGTGGGTTGAGCAGTTCTTC
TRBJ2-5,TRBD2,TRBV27,CASSLSPGGPETQYF,TGTGCCAGCAGTTTATCGCCGGGAGGGCCGGAGACCCAGTACTTC
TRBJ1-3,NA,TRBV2,CASSVRGSGNTIYF,TGTGCCAGCAGTGTTCGGGGGTCTGGAAACACCATATATTTT
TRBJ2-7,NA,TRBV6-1,CASRGARATYEQYF,TGTGCCAGCAGGGGGGCTCGGGCCACCTACGAGCAGTACTTC
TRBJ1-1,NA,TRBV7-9,CASSLVGGAHTEAFF,TGTGCCAGCAGCTTGGTGGGGGGGGCGCACACTGAAGCTTTCTTT
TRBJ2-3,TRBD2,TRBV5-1,CASSHTSGYTDTQYF,TGCGCCAGCAGCCATACTAGCGGGTACACAGATACGCAGTATTTT
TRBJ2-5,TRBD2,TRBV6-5,CASTSGLAGEETQYF,TGTGCCAGCACTAGTGGACTAGCGGGAGAAGAGACCCAGTACTTC
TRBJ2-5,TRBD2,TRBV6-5,CASSPGGKETQYF,TGTGCCAGCAGTCCCGGGGGGAAAGAGACCCAGTACTTC
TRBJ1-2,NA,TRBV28,CASSPPGYYGYTF,TGTGCCAGCAGCCCACCCGGTTACTATGGCTACACCTTC
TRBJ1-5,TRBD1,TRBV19,CASSILLAGGNQPQHF,TGTGCCAGTAGTATCCTGCTGGCAGGGGGTAATCAGCCCCAGCATTTT
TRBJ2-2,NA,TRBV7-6,CASSEVGGMGTGELFF,TGTGCCAGCAGCGAGGTTGGGGGCATGGGCACCGGGGAGCTGTTTTTT
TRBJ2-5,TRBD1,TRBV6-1,CASSEAPTGKLIEETQYF,TGTGCCAGCAGTGAAGCGCCGACAGGGAAGTTAATCGAAGAGACCCAGTACTTC
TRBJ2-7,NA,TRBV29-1,CSVSESREQYF,TGCAGCGTTAGCGAATCCCGCGAGCAGTACTTC
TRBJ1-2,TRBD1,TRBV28,CASSSTGATYGYTF,TGTGCCAGCAGTTCCACAGGGGCCACCTATGGCTACACCTTC
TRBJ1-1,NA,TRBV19,CASSIERGADVTEAFF,TGTGCCAGTAGTATAGAGCGGGGGGCGGATGTCACTGAAGCTTTCTTT
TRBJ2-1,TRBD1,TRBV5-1,CASSPGQGSYNEQFF,TGCGCCAGCAGCCCGGGACAGGGCTCCTACAATGAGCAGTTCTTC
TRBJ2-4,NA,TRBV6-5,CASSYSKSAAKNIQYF,TGTGCCAGCAGTTACTCGAAGAGCGCAGCCAAAAACATTCAGTACTTC
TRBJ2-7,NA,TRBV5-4,CASSPPTGRAYEQYF,TGTGCCAGCAGCCCCCCAACGGGTCGCGCCTACGAGCAGTACTTC
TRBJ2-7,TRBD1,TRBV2,CASSEGTGIFYEQYF,TGTGCCAGCAGCGAAGGGACAGGAATATTCTACGAGCAGTACTTC
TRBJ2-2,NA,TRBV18,CASSPRSQAGTNTGELFF,TGTGCCAGCTCACCAAGGTCCCAGGCAGGGACGAACACCGGGGAGCTGTTTTTT
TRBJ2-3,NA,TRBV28,CASSLWPSTDTQYF,TGTGCCAGCAGTTTGTGGCCTAGCACAGATACGCAGTATTTT
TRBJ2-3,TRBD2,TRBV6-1,CASSVLAGGSTDTQYF,TGTGCCAGCAGTGTGCTTGCGGGGGGGAGCACAGATACGCAGTATTTT
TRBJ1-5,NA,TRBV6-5,CASSYGQGRSQPQHF,TGTGCCAGCAGTTATGGGCAGGGTCGCTCTCAGCCCCAGCATTTT
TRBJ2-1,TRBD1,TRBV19,CASSKDRGPNNEQFF,TGTGCCAGTAGTAAAGACAGGGGCCCTAACAATGAGCAGTTCTTC
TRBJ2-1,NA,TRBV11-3,CASSLYGGHNEQFF,TGTGCCAGCAGCTTATACGGGGGGCACAATGAGCAGTTCTTC
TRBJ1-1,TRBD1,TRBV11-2,CASSLVGQKVVGTEAFF,TGTGCCAGCAGCTTAGTGGGACAGAAGGTGGTCGGCACTGAAGCTTTCTTT
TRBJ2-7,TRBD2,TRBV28,CAIAGNRIAYEQYF,TGTGCTATAGCGGGGAATCGAATTGCCTACGAGCAGTACTTC
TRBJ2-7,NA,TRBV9,CASSVRAGAYEQYF,TGTGCCAGCAGCGTCAGGGCTGGGGCCTACGAGCAGTACTTC
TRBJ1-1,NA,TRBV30,CAWSTEGTEAFF,TGTGCCTGGAGCACGGAGGGCACTGAAGCTTTCTTT
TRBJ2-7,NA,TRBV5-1,CASSLGTPPYEQYF,TGCGCCAGCAGCTTAGGGACACCCCCCTACGAGCAGTACTTC
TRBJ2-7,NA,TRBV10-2,CASRSSGLYEQYF,TGCGCCAGCAGGTCCAGCGGGCTCTACGAGCAGTACTTC